Listed here are 29 T cell receptor beta chains from one sample, sequenced in a study of cytomegalovirus exposure and HLA in healthy donors. Measured with immunoSEQ multiplex PCR; TCRdb has only the in-frame clones, and not every one. The sample has fewer than 250,000 clones; roughly 84% are singletons. Sequencing used PBMCs. The receptors originated from a woman aged 18-29 years in good health and CMV-seropositive.

J is TRBJ1-5 and V is TRBV19; a possible D gene is TRBD1 (6 bases). Trimming pared 7 bases from V and 7 bases from J, leaving 14 bases between. The germline V gene has CDR1 LNHDA and CDR2 SQIVND (reference sequence). This CDR3 contains 13 residues. DNA of the CDR3: TGTGCCAGTACGTCTGGGGGCGGGCAGCCCCAGCATTTT. Amino acids: CASTSGGGQPQHF. Looking up the rest from reference TRBV19 and TRBJ1-5 gives the full variable domain: DGGITQSPKYLFRKEGQNVTLSCEQNLNHDAMYWYRQDPGQGLRLIYYSQIVNDFQKGDIAEGYSVSREKKESFPLTVTSAQKNPTAFYLCASTSGGGQPQHFGDGTRLSIL.

The CDR3 loop reads CASSGQGREQYF. Here the CDR3 DNA reads TGTGCCAGCAGTGGACAGGGTCGCGAGCAGTACTTC. The V call is TRBV2, the J call TRBJ2-7; 7 bases agree with TRBD1. J gave up 6 bases and V 4 bases, and 3 bases lay outside the gene matches. Germline V gene sequence: CDR1 SNHLY, CDR2 FYNNEI. The CDR3 runs 12 residues.

The gene calls are TRBV5-1 and TRBJ2-1; maybe TRBD2 (9 bases). The V end was cut by 0 bases, the J end by 9 bases, with 28 bases between. CDR1 is SGHRS and CDR2 is YFSETQ in the germline V gene. The CDR3 length is 19 residues. CDR3 residues: CASSLESGQGLAGVSEQFF. Written as DNA, the CDR3 is TGCGCCAGCAGCTTGGAATCCGGACAGGGACTAGCAGGAGTGAGTGAGCAGTTCTTC.

The chain couples TRBV27 to TRBJ2-5; D is uncertain. Germline CDR1 reads MNHEY; CDR2 reads SMNVEV (reference sequence). The CDR3 is 14 amino acids. The V gene lost 9 bases and the J gene lost 4 bases, with 18 bases spanning the gap. CDR3 in amino acids: CASGSPRLRETQYF. The DNA for the CDR3 is TGTGCCAGTGGTTCCCCGCGGTTACGAGAGACCCAGTACTTC.

The chain couples TRBV5-5 to TRBJ2-7, with 10 bases that match TRBD1. The V gene end was trimmed by 4 bases and the J gene end by 1 base; junction bases not matched to a gene: 20. The V gene's germline CDR1 is SGHKS and CDR2 YYEKEE (reference sequence). CDR3 size: 20 residues. This chain's CDR3 is CASSTRPGQGEKVMSYEQYF. Here the CDR3 DNA reads TGTGCCAGCAGCACCCGACCTGGACAGGGGGAAAAGGTAATGTCCTACGAGCAGTACTTC.

This clone was counted between two and nine times. The J gene is TRBJ1-5, the V gene TRBV7-6; 7 bases fit TRBD1. J gave up 6 bases and V 6 bases, and 5 bases lay outside the gene matches. This CDR3 contains 13 residues. Germline values: CDR1 SGHVS, CDR2 FNYEAQ. The CDR3 DNA is TGTGCCAGCAGTCAGGGGGATAGTCAGCCCCAGCATTTT. Translating it yields CASSQGDSQPQHF.

The rearrangement joins TRBV6-6 to TRBJ1-1; 8 positions match TRBD1. Germline V gives CDR1 MNHNY, CDR2 SVGAGI (reference sequence). V was clipped by 5 bases and J by 5 bases; unmatched bases: 4. This CDR3 has 13 residues. The DNA for the CDR3 is TGTGCCAGCAGTCCGACAGGGGAAACTGAAGCTTTCTTT. Translated: CASSPTGETEAFF.

This clone has more than one count but fewer than ten. CDR3 bases: TGTGCCAGCAGCTCCGGGACAGGAATCTCTGAAGCTTTCTTT. It specifies CASSSGTGISEAFF. The chain combines TRBV5-6 with TRBJ1-1, with 8 bases fitting TRBD1. The germline gives CDR1 SGHDT, CDR2 YYEEEE. There are 14 residues in the CDR3. Unmatched junction bases numbered 7, after V lost 3 bases and J lost 6 bases.

This clone was detected only a few times. This CDR3 is CASSLSGTGETQYF. The CDR3, as DNA: TGTGCCAGCAGCTTATCAGGGACAGGGGAGACCCAGTACTTC. The V gene is TRBV7-9, the J gene TRBJ2-5, with 9 bases lining up with TRBD1. The CDR3 covers 14 residues. V shed 2 bases, J shed 5 bases, and the junction held 3 bases outside the gene matches. Germline CDR1 is SEHNR and CDR2 is FQNEAQ (reference sequence).

CDR3 in amino acids: CASTTFSGRPNTGELFF. CDR3 bases: TGTGCCAGCACCACGTTCAGCGGGAGGCCGAACACCGGGGAGCTGTTTTTT. The rearrangement links TRBV27 to TRBJ2-2; TRBD2 matches 9 bases. Germline V gives CDR1 MNHEY, CDR2 SMNVEV (reference sequence). The J segment lost 0 bases and the V segment lost 7 bases, leaving 9 bases of the junction unmatched. The CDR3 contains 17 residues.

This sequence joins TRBV27 and TRBJ2-3; TRBD2 is a possible D gene (6 bases). The CDR3 is 15 amino acids. Trimming pared 0 bases from V and 4 bases from J, leaving 11 bases between. CDR1 and CDR2 from the germline V gene are MNHEY and SMNVEV (reference sequence). CDR3 amino acids: CASSLSGGNPDTQYF. The CDR3 DNA reads as TGTGCCAGCAGTTTATCGGGAGGTAACCCAGATACGCAGTATTTT.

A single count supports this clone. Sequence at one end of the junction differs from germline and may be a read error. J is TRBJ1-2 and V is TRBV7-9, with D possibly TRBD1 on 5 matching bases. From germline, CDR1 is SEHNR and CDR2 FQNEAQ (reference sequence). There are 14 residues in the CDR3. Here the CDR3 DNA reads TGTGCCAGCAGCTTTCCGACGGGGTCGGGGGTTGGGGCCTTC. Its protein is CASSFPTGSGVGAF.

V is TRBV4-2 and J is TRBJ2-7; a weak D match, TRBD1 (5 bases). V was clipped by 1 base and J by 2 bases, with 9 bases between them. Germline assignment: CDR1 LGHNA and CDR2 YNFKEQ. The CDR3 runs 14 residues. CDR3 amino acids: CASSQGGGTYEQYF. The CDR3 region has the DNA TGTGCCAGCAGCCAAGGGGGCGGAACCTACGAGCAGTACTTC.

Here the CDR3 DNA reads TGCGCCAGCAGCCCCGCTCACACTAGATCCGGGGAGCTGTTTTTT. It encodes CASSPAHTRSGELFF. The rearrangement links TRBV4-1 to TRBJ2-2; possible D gene TRBD2, 5 bases. Germline V CDR1 and CDR2: MGHRA, YSYEKL. The CDR3 runs to 15 residues. Trimming took 4 bases from V and 6 from J, leaving 15 bases between them.

This clone came up a few times. DNA for the CDR3: TGCGCCAGCAGCTTGGGTCAGGGTGGGAACACTGAAGCTTTCTTT. Translating gives CASSLGQGGNTEAFF. This chain joins TRBV5-1 and TRBJ1-1, with a tentative D call TRBD1 (5 bases). V lost 0 bases and J lost 1, with 10 bases in between. Germline CDR1 reads SGHRS; CDR2 reads YFSETQ. This CDR3 is 15 amino acids long. Full variable domain (remainder filled in from reference TRBV5-1 and TRBJ1-1): KAGVTQTPRYLIKTRGQQVTLSCSPISGHRSVSWYQQTPGQGLQFLFEYFSETQRNKGNFPGRFSGRQFSNSRSEMNVSTLELGDSALYLCASSLGQGGNTEAFFGQGTRLTVV.

The J gene is TRBJ1-1, the V gene TRBV9, with TRBD1 identical over 7 bases. This CDR3 contains 16 residues. Trimming cost V 3 bases and J 0 bases; bases outside gene matches: 8. The germline V gene has CDR1 SGDLS and CDR2 YYNGEE. The CDR3, as DNA: TGTGCCAGCAGCGAAGACAGGGCAATGCTGAACACTGAAGCTTTCTTT. Translating gives CASSEDRAMLNTEAFF.

This clone came up once. This chain uses TRBV6-6 with TRBJ1-1; 7 positions agree with TRBD1. Per germline, CDR1 MNHNY and CDR2 SVGAGI (reference sequence). This CDR3 contains 14 residues. With V trimmed by 6 bases and J by 2 bases, 6 bases remained unmatched. The CDR3 DNA follows: TGTGCCAGCAGCTGGGACAGCGATAACACTGAAGCTTTCTTT. Translated, it gives CASSWDSDNTEAFF.

This chain joins TRBV10-1 and TRBJ1-1; no clear D gene. The CDR3 runs to 17 residues. V was trimmed by 10 bases and J by 1 base, leaving 25 bases between them. Germline CDR1 and CDR2: WNHNN and SYGVQD (reference sequence). The CDR3 sequence is CATLEGRALMENTEAFF. CDR3 in DNA: TGCGCCACCCTCGAGGGAAGGGCTCTCATGGAGAACACTGAAGCTTTCTTT.

This clone was observed a few times. CDR3 residues: CASSGTGSNQPQHF. The CDR3 DNA follows: TGTGCCAGCAGCGGGACAGGGAGCAATCAGCCCCAGCATTTT. The chain combines TRBV9 with TRBJ1-5; 8 bases match TRBD1. V trimming: 3 bases; J trimming: 1 base; junction bases outside the gene matches: 0. CDR3 size: 14 residues. The V gene's germline CDR1 is SGDLS and CDR2 YYNGEE.

V and J are TRBV5-1 and TRBJ1-2; 12 nucleotides line up with TRBD1. The CDR3 extends over 16 amino acids. Per the germline V gene, CDR1 is SGHRS and CDR2 is YFSETQ. Trimming took 5 bases from V and 5 from J; bases not matched to a gene: 10. For the CDR3, the DNA is TGCGCCAGCAGGCCGACCGGGACAGGGGGCGCGTATGGCTACACCTTC. Translating gives CASRPTGTGGAYGYTF.

The chain is built from TRBV9 and TRBJ2-6; TRBD1 matches at 9 bases. The V segment lost 4 bases and the J segment 4 bases; nucleotides outside the gene matches: 12. The CDR3 covers 18 residues. The germline V gene encodes CDR1 SGDLS and CDR2 YYNGEE. As DNA, the CDR3 is TGTGCCAGCAGCCGGAGGGGGACAGGGCCGGGCGGGGCCAACGTCCTGACTTTC. It yields the protein CASSRRGTGPGGANVLTF.

The chain couples TRBV4-1 to TRBJ1-1; no clear D. The CDR3 totals 22 residues. CDR1 is MGHRA, CDR2 YSYEKL, per germline. V was trimmed by 2 bases and J by 4 bases, leaving 35 bases between them. The CDR3 loop reads CASSQNGEWPLKLSRVATEAFF. As DNA, the CDR3 is TGCGCCAGCAGCCAAAACGGGGAGTGGCCACTGAAGCTTTCCCGAGTGGCCACTGAAGCTTTCTTT.

The V and J genes are TRBV5-1 and TRBJ1-3, with D tentatively TRBD1 (5 bases). Germline assignment: CDR1 SGHRS and CDR2 YFSETQ. The CDR3 is made up of 16 amino acids. V lost 4 bases and J lost 0, with 14 bases in between. The DNA for the CDR3 is TGCGCCAGCAGCCCGAGGGACTCCTACTCTGGAAACACCATATATTTT. It specifies CASSPRDSYSGNTIYF.

The V call is TRBV6-5, the J call TRBJ2-1; the D is unclear. The CDR3 length is 14 residues. Trimming took 4 bases from V and 8 from J, leaving 15 bases between them. CDR1 and CDR2 (germline): MNHEY, SVGAGI. The CDR3 nucleotides read TGTGCCAGCAGTTCCTACGTAGTGTCGGATGAGCAGTTCTTC. It is translated as CASSSYVVSDEQFF.

The rearrangement links TRBV27 to TRBJ2-1, with TRBD2 matching over 9 bases. Per germline, CDR1 MNHEY and CDR2 SMNVEV (reference sequence). The CDR3 covers 18 residues. Trimming at V came to 2 bases and at J to 0 bases, leaving 8 bases not matched to a gene. The CDR3 reads CASSLNPGLAISYNEQFF. CDR3 bases: TGTGCCAGCAGTTTAAACCCGGGACTAGCCATCTCCTACAATGAGCAGTTCTTC.

V is TRBV19 and J is TRBJ1-1; D is ambiguous. V was cut by 6 bases and J by 7 bases, with 12 bases left in between. Germline lookup yields CDR1 LNHDA and CDR2 SQIVND (reference sequence). The CDR3 is 12 amino acids. The CDR3 coding sequence is TGTGCCAGTAGCCCTGGGGAGCATGAAGCTTTCTTT. Translation: CASSPGEHEAFF.

The gene calls are TRBV6-1 and TRBJ2-7; perhaps TRBD2 as D (5 bases). Trimming left V 1 base short and J 8 bases short, with 12 bases between. Germline V gene data show CDR1 as MNHNS and CDR2 as SASEGT. This CDR3 spans 13 amino acids. The CDR3 spells CASSEGTWDQQYF. The CDR3 DNA sequence: TGTGCCAGCAGTGAAGGGACTTGGGATCAGCAGTACTTC.

V and J are TRBV28 and TRBJ2-1; tentative D call: TRBD1 (6 bases). Looked up from germline, CDR1 is MDHEN and CDR2 is SYDVKM. The germline V and J ends were trimmed by 3 bases and 5 bases, with 17 bases remaining between them. The CDR3 has 16 amino acids. The CDR3 bases are TGTGCCAGCAGTTTTTTGGACAGTCCCCCAAACAATGAGCAGTTCTTC. Translating gives CASSFLDSPPNNEQFF.

The chain is built from TRBV6-5 and TRBJ2-7; maybe TRBD2 (5 bases). The ends were cut back, 2 bases at V and 6 bases at J, with 14 bases in the middle. Per the germline V gene, CDR1 is MNHEY and CDR2 is SVGAGI. The length of the CDR3 is 14 residues. The CDR3 protein is CASSYVSGGSEQYF. The CDR3 coding sequence is TGTGCCAGCAGTTACGTTAGTGGAGGTTCCGAGCAGTACTTC.